This TCR beta chain stems from a study of Graves' ophthalmopathy and Graves' hyperthyroidism. RNA transcripts were the source from which TCR beta CDR3 regions were amplified. The first round was an RT-PCR with HTBI primers, and the second round was a multiplex PCR. TCRdb independently ran MiXCR on the multiplex PCR reads; one entry per CDR3 protein. The sample contains approximately 500,000 distinct CDR3 sequences, about 15% of which appear only once. This clonotype was picked up many times. Germline V gene lookup returns CDR1 DFQATT and CDR2 SNEGSKA (reference sequence). V lost 0 bases and J lost 6; bases outside the gene matches: 13. The CDR3 is 18 residues long.

Sequencing was done on a sample of blood. The chain carries TRBV20-1 and TRBJ2-4; 11 bases map to TRBD2. This TCR derives from a woman younger than 45 with Graves' ophthalmopathy. The DNA for the CDR3 is TGCAGTGCTAGAGATCAGATGACTAGCGGGATGTTGGGAAACATTCAGTACTTC. As protein: CSARDQMTSGMLGNIQYF.